A selection of T cell receptor beta chains follows, all from one sample in a study of T cell responses to AZD1222 COVID-19 vaccine. Repertoires were generated with immunoSEQ multiplex PCR, while TCRdb's copy carries only in-frame clones and drops some. Of approximately 100,000 clones listed, roughly 91% are singletons. The sequencing here drew on peripheral blood, taken on day 0 of AZD1222 vaccination. These receptors were obtained from an adult in good health. Each CDR3 is given with its conserved first and last residue. A D gene is named only where the DNA matches it firmly. Not all rows give a size; the values are once, few, many and, for expanded clones, a class.

TRBV27	NA	TRBJ2-5	NA	CASSFQETQYF	TGTGCCAGCAGTTTTCAAGAGACCCAGTACTTC
TRBV4-2	NA	TRBJ2-7	NA	CASSQGSGGGQEQYF	TGTGCCAGCAGCCAAGGGTCTGGGGGGGGACAAGAGCAGTACTTC
TRBV2	NA	TRBJ1-1	TRBD1	CASSEFTGAAFF	TGTGCCAGCAGTGAGTTCACAGGGGCAGCTTTCTTT
TRBV5-6	NA	TRBJ1-1	NA	CASSLIGGFAEAFF	TGTGCCAGCAGCTTGATAGGGGGTTTCGCTGAAGCTTTCTTT
TRBV3-1/TRBV3-2	large	TRBJ2-3	TRBD2	CASSQVVNYLAGGSVDTQYF	TGTGCCAGCAGCCAAGTAGTTAATTACCTAGCGGGGGGAAGTGTGGATACGCAGTATTTT
TRBV6-5	NA	TRBJ1-2	NA	CASNGPSYGYTF	TGTGCCAGCAATGGACCGTCCTATGGCTACACCTTC
TRBV14	NA	TRBJ1-4	NA	CASRQGSHEKLFF	TGTGCCAGCAGACAGGGTAGTCATGAAAAACTGTTTTTT
TRBV7-9	NA	TRBJ1-2	NA	CASSRPLRGGYTF	TGTGCCAGCAGCCGGCCGTTGAGAGGTGGCTACACCTTC
TRBV19	NA	TRBJ1-1	NA	CASSISVNTEAFF	TGTGCCAGTAGTATTTCAGTGAACACTGAAGCTTTCTTT
TRBV5-1	NA	TRBJ2-4	NA	CASSFGNIQYF	TGCGCCAGCAGCTTTGGGAACATTCAGTACTTC
TRBV5-1	NA	TRBJ2-1	TRBD2	CASSSLAGGRSYNEQFF	TGCGCCAGCAGCTCATTAGCGGGGGGTCGCTCCTACAATGAGCAGTTCTTC
TRBV19	NA	TRBJ2-1	NA	CASSTSSYNEQFF	TGTGCCAGTAGTACCAGCTCCTACAATGAGCAGTTCTTC
TRBV28	NA	TRBJ2-5	NA	CASRPPGTPLETQYF	TGTGCCAGCAGACCCCCCGGGACTCCGCTGGAGACCCAGTACTTC
TRBV19	NA	TRBJ1-2	NA	CASRLRGTYGYTF	TGTGCCAGTAGACTCCGGGGGACCTATGGCTACACCTTC
TRBV30	NA	TRBJ2-3	TRBD1	CAWSVGQGETDTQYF	TGTGCCTGGAGTGTAGGTCAGGGGGAAACAGATACGCAGTATTTT
TRBV19	once	TRBJ1-5	NA	CASMGWTPSNQPQHF	TGTGCCAGTATGGGGTGGACACCAAGCAATCAGCCCCAGCATTTT
TRBV11-2	NA	TRBJ2-4	NA	CASSVSLTGAKNIQYF	TGTGCCAGCAGCGTAAGTCTTACGGGGGCCAAAAACATTCAGTACTTC
TRBV3-1/TRBV3-2	once	TRBJ1-4	NA	CASPHRQAGEKLFF	TGTGCCAGCCCCCACCGGCAGGCCGGGGAAAAACTGTTTTTT
TRBV6-5	NA	TRBJ2-2	TRBD2	CASSLGTSGAGELFF	TGTGCCAGCAGTCTTGGGACTAGCGGGGCCGGGGAGCTGTTTTTT
TRBV6-5	NA	TRBJ2-7	NA	CASSYSNRGQTYEQYF	TGTGCCAGCAGTTACTCGAATAGGGGACAAACCTACGAGCAGTACTTC
TRBV18	NA	TRBJ1-1	NA	CASSPNGHLLTEAFF	TGTGCCAGCTCCCCTAACGGACATCTTCTCACTGAAGCTTTCTTT
TRBV18	NA	TRBJ2-3	TRBD2	CASSPLAGGSTDTQYF	TGTGCCAGCTCACCCCTAGCGGGGGGGAGCACAGATACGCAGTATTTT
TRBV2	NA	TRBJ1-2	TRBD1	CASNGGTVGTGGYTF	TGTGCCAGCAACGGAGGGACAGTAGGAACGGGGGGCTACACCTTC
TRBV3-1/TRBV3-2	NA	TRBJ2-7	NA	CASSQEWGGTYEQYF	TGTGCCAGCAGCCAAGAATGGGGCGGGACCTACGAGCAGTACTTC
TRBV25-1	NA	TRBJ2-5	NA	CASSVRDLETQYF	TGTGCCAGCAGTGTACGGGACTTGGAGACCCAGTACTTC
TRBV5-5	NA	TRBJ1-6	TRBD1	CASSSGQAYNSPLHF	TGTGCCAGCAGCTCAGGACAGGCCTATAATTCACCCCTCCACTTT
TRBV24-1	NA	TRBJ1-2	TRBD1	CATRQGANYGYTF	TGTGCCACCCGACAGGGGGCAAACTATGGCTACACCTTC
TRBV10-3	NA	TRBJ1-2	TRBD1	CAISEDRDSYGYTF	TGTGCCATCAGTGAGGACAGGGACAGCTATGGCTACACCTTC
TRBV6-6	NA	TRBJ1-2	TRBD1	CASRNRDSYGYTF	TGTGCCAGCAGGAACCGGGACAGCTATGGCTACACCTTC
TRBV19	NA	TRBJ2-3	NA	CASSIGGGADTQYF	TGTGCCAGTAGTATCGGAGGGGGAGCAGATACGCAGTATTTT
TRBV6-1	NA	TRBJ1-1	NA	CASSEGGGNTEAFF	TGTGCCAGCAGTGAAGGGGGGGGGAACACTGAAGCTTTCTTT
TRBV15	once	TRBJ2-5	NA	CATSRQRETQYF	TGTGCCACCAGCAGACAACGGGAGACCCAGTACTTC
TRBV19	NA	TRBJ1-5	NA	CASTHSGGPQHF	TGTGCCAGTACCCACTCGGGAGGGCCCCAGCATTTT
TRBV2	NA	TRBJ1-4	NA	CASSEWGLGEKLFF	TGTGCCAGCAGTGAATGGGGGCTGGGTGAAAAACTGTTTTTT
TRBV11-2	NA	TRBJ2-1	TRBD2	CASSFLAGPYNEQFF	TGTGCCAGCAGCTTTCTAGCGGGACCGTACAATGAGCAGTTCTTC
TRBV5-8	NA	TRBJ1-2	NA	CASSYAFATQGHGYTF	TGTGCCAGCAGCTACGCCTTTGCCACTCAGGGGCATGGCTACACCTTC
TRBV10-1	medium-sized	TRBJ1-2	TRBD1	CASSESRDRVSGYTF	TGCGCCAGCAGTGAGTCGAGGGACAGGGTGTCCGGCTACACCTTC
TRBV7-2	NA	TRBJ2-1	TRBD1	CASSPRQGSYNEQFF	TGTGCCAGCAGCCCTCGACAGGGCTCCTACAATGAGCAGTTCTTC
TRBV5-1	NA	TRBJ2-2	TRBD1	CASSLGQGYTGELFF	TGCGCCAGCAGCTTGGGACAGGGGTACACCGGGGAGCTGTTTTTT
TRBV5-1	NA	TRBJ2-3	TRBD1	CASSLTGADTQYF	TGCGCCAGCAGCTTGACAGGGGCAGATACGCAGTATTTT
TRBV7-3	NA	TRBJ2-3	NA	CASSISTYTTQYF	TGTGCCAGCAGCATAAGCACCTACACAACGCAGTATTTT
TRBV7-3	NA	TRBJ2-1	TRBD1	CASSSLRGPYNEQFF	TGTGCCAGCAGCTCCCTCAGGGGGCCCTACAATGAGCAGTTCTTC
TRBV24-1	NA	TRBJ2-3	NA	CATSETGTFNTDTQYF	TGTGCCACCAGTGAAACCGGGACCTTTAACACAGATACGCAGTATTTT